A single sample gave rise to the 22 T cell receptor beta chains below, sequenced in a study of response to subunit inactivated influenza vaccine. One entry per CDR3 protein, called by TCRdb with MiXCR from the RT-PCR reads. The data contain more than 550,000 distinct CDR3 sequences, about 11% of them seen just once; the ten biggest clones take up about 11%. The sample was also reused in another study, on T cells expressing NK-cell markers. This second report adds: As the method of synthesis, 5'RACE template switching with UMIs yielded TCR beta cDNA.

Sequencing was performed on PBMCs from blood, taken on the day of vaccination. These receptors originate from a man between 45 and 60 years old who received an inactivated influenza vaccine.

This clonotype was counted only a few times. The chain is built from TRBV29-1 and TRBJ1-2, with a weak D call TRBD1 (5 bases). The V end lost 4 bases, the J end lost 3 bases, and 12 bases lay between the germline ends. CDR1 SQVTM and CDR2 ANQGSEA come from the germline V gene. This CDR3 contains 13 residues. In nucleotides, the CDR3 is TGCAGCGTTGTGGGGGGAGCCCACTATGGCTACACCTTC. Translation gives CSVVGGAHYGYTF.

This clonotype came up a few times. V usage is TRBV11-1 and J usage is TRBJ2-1, with TRBD2 matching over 11 bases. V lost 4 bases and J lost 3; bases outside the gene matches: 14. This CDR3 spans 19 amino acids. Germline V gene data show CDR1 as SGHAT and CDR2 as FQDESV (reference sequence). The CDR3 reads CASSSSVSGRAIGYNEQFF. CDR3 in DNA: TGTGCCAGCAGCTCTAGCGTTAGCGGGAGGGCTATTGGCTACAATGAGCAGTTCTTC.

This clonotype was observed a single time. The rearrangement uses TRBV3-1 and TRBJ2-7; possibly TRBD1 for D (6 bases). The germline gives CDR1 LGHDT, CDR2 YNNKEL (reference sequence). Trimming took off 0 bases at V and 2 bases at J, with 11 bases between the two ends. The CDR3 totals 15 residues. The CDR3 protein is CASSQETQGPYEQYF. CDR3 bases: TGTGCCAGCAGCCAAGAGACACAGGGACCCTACGAGCAGTACTTC.

The CDR3 DNA reads TGCAGTGCTCCGGACAAAATCTTCTCCTACGAGCAGTACTTC. Its translation is CSAPDKIFSYEQYF. The chain carries TRBV20-1 and TRBJ2-7, with D possibly being TRBD1 (5 bases). Germline V lookup: CDR1 DFQATT, CDR2 SNEGSKA (reference sequence). V dropped 5 bases and J dropped 0 bases, with 14 bases sitting between them. The length of the CDR3 is 14 residues.

This clonotype was counted ten times or more. The V call is TRBV4-3, the J call TRBJ2-1, with D uncertain. Looked up from germline, CDR1 is LGHNA and CDR2 is YSLEER. Deletions cut 0 bases from V and 2 bases from J, with 8 bases between. The CDR3 consists of 15 residues. The CDR3 DNA reads TGCGCCAGCAGCCAAGAGGGGTTAACCTACAATGAGCAGTTCTTC. Translated: CASSQEGLTYNEQFF.

In the case of this clonotype: Germline and junction disagree at one end, which may indicate a read error. The J gene is TRBJ2-7, the V gene TRBV12-3 or TRBV12-4; the D is unclear. This CDR3 has 12 residues. The DNA of the CDR3 is TGTGCCAGCAGCCTTTCTTTGGTTGAATGGGACTTC. Its protein is CASSLSLVEWDF.

This clonotype was seen only a few times. This rearrangement joins TRBV10-2 to TRBJ2-5; D call uncertain. The length of the CDR3 is 15 residues. V was clipped by 3 bases and J by 2 bases, with 13 bases between them. From germline, CDR1 is WSHSY and CDR2 SAAADI. CDR3 DNA: TGCGCCAGCAGTGACCCCGGCGGAAGACAAGAGACCCAGTACTTC. Translated, it gives CASSDPGGRQETQYF.

This clonotype was observed at least ten times. The rearrangement joins TRBV28 to TRBJ2-2, with D possibly being TRBD2 (5 bases). This CDR3 has 14 amino acids. The V gene lost 8 bases and the J gene lost 0 bases, with 10 bases spanning the gap. Germline CDR1 and CDR2: MDHEN and SYDVKM. CDR3 in DNA: TGTGCCAGCTGGAGGAGTCCGAACACCGGGGAGCTGTTTTTT. Protein: CASWRSPNTGELFF. Full variable domain (outside the CDR3, taken from reference TRBV28 and TRBJ2-2): DVKVTQSSRYLVKRTGEKVFLECVQDMDHENMFWYRQDPGLGLRLIYFSYDVKMKEKGDIPEGYSVSREKKERFSLILESASTNQTSMYLCASWRSPNTGELFFGEGSRLTVL.

The genes are TRBV12-3 or TRBV12-4 and TRBJ1-6, with D hard to call. The CDR3 totals 15 residues. V was shortened by 10 bases and J by 7 bases, with 20 bases between the two germline ends. The CDR3 region has the DNA TGTGCCACCGCTGCTTTCCCGGGTGGGAATTCACCCCTCCACTTT. Its translation is CATAAFPGGNSPLHF.

This clonotype has only a few counts. This chain uses TRBV30 with TRBJ2-1, with TRBD2 identical over 10 bases. This CDR3 region has 11 residues. Germline V lookup: CDR1 GTSNPN, CDR2 SVGIG (reference sequence). V lost 1 base and J lost 14; bases outside the gene matches: 2. The CDR3 loop reads CAWSALAGKFF. The CDR3 DNA reads as TGTGCCTGGAGTGCACTAGCGGGGAAGTTCTTC.

The chain links TRBV4-2 to TRBJ2-7; D call uncertain. The CDR3 has 15 residues. The germline V gene has CDR1 LGHNA and CDR2 YNFKEQ. V was pared by 0 bases and J by 3 bases, with 12 bases between. This CDR3 reads CASSQDSGRGYEQYF. CDR3 nucleotide sequence: TGTGCCAGCAGCCAAGATTCTGGCAGAGGCTACGAGCAGTACTTC.

There are many counts of this clonotype. V is TRBV11-1 and J is TRBJ2-7, with 8 positions matching TRBD1. The CDR3 contains 14 residues. After removal of 5 bases from V and 3 bases from J, the junction contained 6 bases not matched to a gene. In germline, CDR1 is SGHAT, CDR2 FQDESV (reference sequence). CDR3 sequence reads: CASSPQTGVYEQYF. DNA of the CDR3: TGTGCCAGCAGCCCCCAGACAGGGGTCTACGAGCAGTACTTC.

The rearrangement joins TRBV15 to TRBJ2-1; D is undetermined. The CDR3 loop spans 14 amino acids. Deletions cut 0 bases from V and 10 bases from J, with 13 bases between. Germline CDR1 LNHNV, CDR2 YYDKDF (reference sequence). The CDR3 sequence is CATSRDRPTREQFF. The CDR3 DNA follows: TGTGCCACCAGCAGAGATCGTCCAACTCGAGAGCAGTTCTTC.

The table lists this clonotype with a few counts. The rearrangement links TRBV28 to TRBJ2-4, with 7 nucleotides matching TRBD2. The CDR3 runs 14 residues. CDR1 is MDHEN, CDR2 SYDVKM, per germline. V gave up 6 bases and J gave up 1 base; unmatched junction bases: 3. CDR3 residues: CASRTGGAKNIQYF. CDR3 coding DNA: TGTGCCAGCAGAACCGGGGGGGCCAAAAACATTCAGTACTTC.

The chain recombines TRBV20-1 with TRBJ2-3, with D perhaps TRBD2 (6 bases). Trimming pared 3 bases from V and 2 bases from J, leaving 9 bases between. The CDR3 consists of 13 residues. Germline CDR1 is DFQATT and CDR2 is SNEGSKA (reference sequence). DNA of the CDR3: TGCAGTGCTAGCGGGAGTATCACAGATACGCAGTATTTT. Residues: CSASGSITDTQYF.

The CDR3 sequence is CATSPQGKSYNEQFF. The CDR3 DNA is TGTGCCACCAGCCCACAGGGAAAGTCCTACAATGAGCAGTTCTTC. The chain uses TRBV15 and TRBJ2-1, with TRBD1 as a possible D gene (6 bases). This CDR3 region has 15 residues. V lost 5 bases and J 1 base, leaving 12 bases between the germline ends. Germline CDR1 and CDR2: LNHNV and YYDKDF (reference sequence).

This chain uses TRBV6-2 or TRBV6-3 with TRBJ1-4; D not certain. The germline CDR1 and CDR2 sequences are MNHEY and SVGEGT. CDR3 length equals 13 residues. V dropped 7 bases and J dropped 8 bases, with 14 bases sitting between them. CDR3: CASKPGGGEKLFF. In DNA, the CDR3 is TGTGCCAGCAAGCCGGGCGGAGGAGAAAAACTGTTTTTT.

CDR3 in DNA: TGTGCCAGCAGGACAGGGGGCTACAATGAGCAGTTCTTC. Translated: CASRTGGYNEQFF. The rearrangement uses TRBV7-2 and TRBJ2-1; 9 positions match TRBD1. CDR1 is SGHTA and CDR2 is FQGNSA in the germline V gene. This CDR3 has 13 amino acids. V shed 6 bases and J 3 bases; nucleotides not matched to a gene: 0.

A few counts support this clonotype. The chain uses TRBV12-3 or TRBV12-4 and TRBJ2-7, with D perhaps TRBD1 (7 bases). V lost 4 bases and J lost 0, with 13 bases in between. The CDR3 has 15 residues. The CDR3 DNA is TGTGCCAGCAGTTGGCGGGACAGCTTCTCCTACGAGCAGTACTTC. This sequence encodes CASSWRDSFSYEQYF.

This clonotype appeared many times. This sequence joins TRBV2 and TRBJ1-2, with D maybe TRBD1 (6 bases). Trimming shortened V by 6 bases and J by 0 bases, and 20 bases separated the two germline ends. The germline gives CDR1 SNHLY, CDR2 FYNNEI. CDR3 length: 17 residues. In DNA, the CDR3 is TGTGCCAGCAGCGAGCAGGCGGGGGGCCTACCTAACTATGGCTACACCTTC. It translates to CASSEQAGGLPNYGYTF.

There are a few counts of this clonotype. The chain recombines TRBV7-3 with TRBJ2-3; tentatively, D is TRBD2 (5 bases). Trimming pared 0 bases from V and 6 bases from J, leaving 13 bases between. CDR1 is SGHTA and CDR2 is FQGTGA in the germline V gene. The CDR3 covers 15 residues. CDR3 sequence: CASSLTGAMGDTQYF. The CDR3 DNA reads TGTGCCAGCAGCTTAACGGGAGCAATGGGGGATACGCAGTATTTT.

The rearrangement links TRBV12-3 or TRBV12-4 to TRBJ1-2; 7 bases agree with TRBD1. The CDR3 runs to 14 residues. Unmatched junction bases numbered 11, after V lost 6 bases and J lost 7 bases. The CDR3 coding sequence is TGTGCCAGCAGCTTTGGGACAGTCCCTTCTGGCTACACCTTC. Translating gives CASSFGTVPSGYTF.